The 16 T cell receptor beta chains reported below all come from one sample, sequenced in a study of blood T cell repertoires in COVID-19. Generated by immunoSEQ multiplex PCR, the TCRdb table keeps only in-frame clones and is missing some. Among hundreds of thousands of clones listed, 90% were seen once. The sample comprised PBMCs or T cells enriched from blood (not recorded which). Receptor source: a woman between 18 and 29 years old with acute COVID-19.

This chain uses TRBV28 with TRBJ2-1; 8 bases fit TRBD2. Germline assignment: CDR1 MDHEN and CDR2 SYDVKM. The CDR3 sequence is 16 residues long. After removal of 4 bases from V and 6 bases from J, the junction contained 11 bases not matched to a gene. The CDR3 region is CASSWEAGGTVNEQFF. CDR3 nucleotide sequence: TGTGCCAGCAGTTGGGAGGCGGGAGGTACGGTCAATGAGCAGTTCTTC. Combining the CDR3 with reference TRBV28 and TRBJ2-1 gives the whole variable domain DVKVTQSSRYLVKRTGEKVFLECVQDMDHENMFWYRQDPGLGLRLIYFSYDVKMKEKGDIPEGYSVSREKKERFSLILESASTNQTSMYLCASSWEAGGTVNEQFFGPGTRLTVL.

The V gene is TRBV30, the J gene TRBJ2-1; 7 nucleotides align to TRBD2. CDR1 and CDR2 (germline): GTSNPN, SVGIG (reference sequence). CDR3 size: 16 residues. J was trimmed by 3 bases and V by 4 bases; bases with no gene match: 12. As DNA, the CDR3 is TGTGCCTGGACCCCATGGGCTAGCGGCCTCTACAATGAGCAGTTCTTC. As protein: CAWTPWASGLYNEQFF.

V usage is TRBV5-5 and J usage is TRBJ2-7; D gene unclear. V was trimmed by 6 bases and J by 0 bases, leaving 16 bases between them. This CDR3 is built from 15 residues. The germline CDR1 and CDR2 sequences are SGHKS and YYEKEE (reference sequence). CDR3 sequence reads: CASTGVGVNSYEQYF. For the CDR3, the DNA is TGTGCCAGCACCGGAGTAGGCGTAAACTCCTACGAGCAGTACTTC. Filled out from reference TRBV5-5 and TRBJ2-7, the complete variable domain reads DAGVTQSPTHLIKTRGQQVTLRCSPISGHKSVSWYQQVLGQGPQFIFQYYEKEERGRGNFPDRFSARQFPNYSSELNVNALLLGDSALYLCASTGVGVNSYEQYFGPGTRLTVT.

The V gene is TRBV9, the J gene TRBJ2-1; 8 bases align to TRBD2. There are 15 residues in the CDR3. Germline CDR1 reads SGDLS; CDR2 reads YYNGEE. Trimming cost V 3 bases and J 10 bases; bases outside gene matches: 12. CDR3: CASSGGASGHLEQFF. As DNA, the CDR3 is TGTGCCAGCAGCGGGGGGGCTAGCGGGCACCTAGAGCAGTTCTTC.

V usage is TRBV30 and J usage is TRBJ1-2; D is unresolved. CDR3 length: 15 amino acids. Germline V gives CDR1 GTSNPN, CDR2 SVGIG (reference sequence). V was clipped by 0 bases and J by 4 bases, with 15 bases between them. This CDR3 is CAWSVTGVTPYGYTF. The CDR3 DNA reads TGTGCCTGGAGTGTAACCGGGGTCACCCCCTATGGCTACACCTTC.

V usage is TRBV28 and J usage is TRBJ2-7, with 13 nucleotides matching TRBD2. Germline CDR1 is MDHEN and CDR2 is SYDVKM. The junction had 6 bases not matched to a gene; V was cut back by 3 bases and J by 4 bases. The CDR3 is 16 residues long. DNA for the CDR3: TGTGCCAGCAGTTTGACCGGGACTAGCGGGAATTACGAGCAGTACTTC. Its protein product is CASSLTGTSGNYEQYF.

The chain uses TRBV7-9 and TRBJ1-2, with D possibly matching TRBD1 (6 bases). The CDR3 has 15 amino acids. With 0 bases removed from V and 2 bases from J, the gap between germline ends came to 10 bases. Germline V gives CDR1 SEHNR, CDR2 FQNEAQ (reference sequence). The CDR3 loop reads CASSLAGGPNYGYTF. The DNA of the CDR3 is TGTGCCAGCAGCTTAGCTGGGGGCCCCAACTATGGCTACACCTTC.

This clone turned up a few times. The genes are TRBV5-8 and TRBJ1-6; D not resolved. The V and J ends lost 5 bases and 14 bases respectively, with 23 bases between them. The CDR3 has 15 residues. CDR1 SGHTS and CDR2 YDEGEE come from the germline V gene. This CDR3 is CASSYSSGARTALHF. CDR3 sequence (DNA): TGTGCCAGCAGTTACAGCTCGGGAGCCCGTACGGCCCTCCACTTT.

The chain uses TRBV3-1 (or the pseudogene TRBV3-2) and TRBJ1-1, with D possibly being TRBD1 (6 bases). This CDR3 region has 17 residues. V lost 0 bases and J 0 bases, leaving 14 bases between the germline ends. Looked up from germline, CDR1 is LGHDT and CDR2 is YNNKEL (reference sequence). This chain's CDR3 is CASSQDLVQGLNTEAFF. CDR3 sequence (DNA): TGTGCCAGCAGCCAAGATCTTGTCCAGGGGTTGAACACTGAAGCTTTCTTT.

The chain carries TRBV9 and TRBJ2-7; 14 nucleotides agree with TRBD2. The CDR3 is 15 amino acids. The germline V gene has CDR1 SGDLS and CDR2 YYNGEE. Trimming at V came to 2 bases and at J to 4 bases, leaving 2 bases not matched to a gene. The CDR3 loop reads CASSVGTSGSYEQYF. CDR3 DNA: TGTGCCAGCAGCGTCGGGACTAGCGGGAGTTACGAGCAGTACTTC. Full variable domain (remainder filled in from reference TRBV9 and TRBJ2-7): DSGVTQTPKHLITATGQRVTLRCSPRSGDLSVYWYQQSLDQGLQFLIQYYNGEERAKGNILERFSAQQFPDLHSELNLSSLELGDSALYFCASSVGTSGSYEQYFGPGTRLTVT.

This chain uses TRBV27 with TRBJ2-1; possibly TRBD1 for D (7 bases). V shed 6 bases and J shed 9 bases, with 18 bases lying between them. Germline values: CDR1 MNHEY, CDR2 SMNVEV (reference sequence). CDR3 length equals 14 residues. CDR3 nucleotide sequence: TGTGCCAGCAGCAACAGGGGAGGCTCCGGTGAGCAGTTCTTC. Translated: CASSNRGGSGEQFF.

The J gene is TRBJ2-5, the V gene TRBV10-3; 11 bases are shared with TRBD2. V lost 6 bases to trimming and J lost 2 bases; unmatched junction nucleotides: 5. The CDR3 sequence is 15 residues long. Germline CDR1 reads ENHRY; CDR2 reads SYGVKD. DNA of the CDR3: TGTGCCATCAGAGGACTAGCGGGTAGTCAAGAGACCCAGTACTTC. Amino acid sequence: CAIRGLAGSQETQYF.

The chain recombines TRBV5-1 with TRBJ2-3; D remains unclear. CDR1 is SGHRS and CDR2 is YFSETQ in the germline V gene. The CDR3 runs to 11 residues. V lost 4 bases and J lost 4, with 4 bases in between. CDR3 nucleotides: TGCGCCAGCAGCCGGTCAGATACGCAGTATTTT. It specifies CASSRSDTQYF.

J is TRBJ2-7 and V is TRBV30, with D tentatively TRBD1 (5 bases). CDR3 length equals 15 residues. Between the trimmed V and J ends, which lost 0 bases and 3 bases, there was a span of 15 bases. Germline-derived CDR1 and CDR2 are GTSNPN and SVGIG (reference sequence). In nucleotides, the CDR3 is TGTGCCTGGAGTGTAACGTGGGGCCGGGTCTACGAGCAGTACTTC. Amino acid sequence: CAWSVTWGRVYEQYF.

This clone was counted between two and nine times. This chain uses TRBV18 with TRBJ1-3; D perhaps matches TRBD1 (5 bases). Trimming removed 3 bases at V and 0 bases at J, with 6 bases between. The length of the CDR3 is 14 residues. The germline V gene has CDR1 KGHSH and CDR2 LQKENI. CDR3 sequence: CASSPQGSGNTIYF. The CDR3 coding sequence is TGTGCCAGCTCACCCCAGGGCTCTGGAAACACCATATATTTT.

J is TRBJ2-1 and V is TRBV15; TRBD2 agrees at 7 bases. This CDR3 is 12 amino acids long. Germline V gene sequence: CDR1 LNHNV, CDR2 YYDKDF (reference sequence). Unmatched junction bases numbered 6, after V lost 5 bases and J lost 11 bases. CDR3 protein: CATSERLAKQFF. The CDR3 coding sequence is TGTGCCACCAGCGAAAGACTAGCAAAGCAGTTCTTC.